This T cell receptor beta chain was obtained from a study of T cell responses to AZD1222 COVID-19 vaccine. The study's findings and limits: White British donors predominated, females outnumbered males, and clonal diversity was possibly underestimated. Among spike-specific TCRs, nearly half reportedly target unmutated variant regions. Repertoires were sampled only after the peak T cell response.

Sequenced by immunoSEQ multiplex PCR; TCRdb stores in-frame clones only, minus some. This table holds about 150,000 clones, more than 85% found once. This clone was found once. Its antigen is unknown. The TCR was taken from an adult who received the AZD1222 COVID-19 vaccine. The material sequenced was peripheral blood, taken 28 days after the second AZD1222 dose.

Written as DNA, the CDR3 is TGTGCCAGCAGCGTAGTACAGATGAACACTGAAGCTTTCTTT. It encodes CASSVVQMNTEAFF. This chain links TRBV9 with TRBJ1-1; no clear D gene. The germline V gene encodes CDR1 SGDLS and CDR2 YYNGEE. V shed 0 bases and J shed 0 bases, with 6 bases lying between them. This CDR3 has 14 amino acids. Full variable domain (rest looked up from reference TRBV9 and TRBJ1-1): DSGVTQTPKHLITATGQRVTLRCSPRSGDLSVYWYQQSLDQGLQFLIQYYNGEERAKGNILERFSAQQFPDLHSELNLSSLELGDSALYFCASSVVQMNTEAFFGQGTRLTVV.